These 19 T cell receptor beta chains were sequenced from one sample in a study of shared clonotypes between healthy human individuals (dated by TCRdb to 2018 to 2020). Library construction relied on the immunoSEQ multiplex PCR assay. TCRdb obtained this table from immuneACCESS and retained in-frame rearrangements with V and J assigned. These tables miss some clones; where compared with another copy, unresolved V genes account for less than half of the shortfall, and the remainder is unexplained. The sample table shows roughly 530,000 clones, and almost 97% are seen once. The leading ten clones occupy less than 0.06% of the sample. The sequencing input was naive CD4+ T cells sorted from blood. In light of the paper, this sample's cell subset or site label describes: CD45RA+ positively selected. These receptors were obtained from a woman aged 25 to 39 in good health.

The CDR3 region is CASSRQAFSGNTIYF. CDR3 DNA sequence: TGTGCCAGCAGTCGACAGGCGTTCTCTGGAAACACCATATATTTT. This chain connects TRBV6-5 to TRBJ1-3; a possible D gene is TRBD1 (6 bases). Germline lookup yields CDR1 MNHEY and CDR2 SVGAGI. Between the trimmed V and J ends, which lost 5 bases and 0 bases, there was a span of 11 bases. This CDR3 comprises 15 residues.

The V gene is TRBV10-3, the J gene TRBJ2-7, with D maybe TRBD2 (6 bases). The CDR3 has 14 residues. V shed 4 bases and J shed 0 bases, with 10 bases lying between them. Germline lookup yields CDR1 ENHRY and CDR2 SYGVKD. In DNA, the CDR3 is TGTGCCATCAGTGCTAGGGACTCCTCCTACGAGCAGTACTTC. Protein sequence: CAISARDSSYEQYF.

The chain is built from TRBV7-2 and TRBJ1-5, with TRBD1 as a possible D gene (5 bases). The CDR3 covers 15 residues. The V gene lost 5 bases and the J gene lost 7 bases, with 18 bases spanning the gap. Germline CDR1 is SGHTA and CDR2 is FQGNSA. The CDR3 reads CASSPWGGGEQPQHF. In nucleotides, the CDR3 is TGTGCCAGCAGCCCGTGGGGCGGAGGGGAACAGCCCCAGCATTTT. The whole variable domain, remainder taken from reference TRBV7-2 and TRBJ1-5, is GAGVSQSPSNKVTEKGKDVELRCDPISGHTALYWYRQSLGQGLEFLIYFQGNSAPDKSGLPSDRFSAERTGGSVSTLTIQRTQQEDSAVYLCASSPWGGGEQPQHFGDGTRLSIL.

The rearrangement links TRBV6-5 to TRBJ2-7; TRBD2 agrees at 8 bases. This CDR3 spans 15 amino acids. In germline, CDR1 is MNHEY, CDR2 SVGAGI. V trimming: 5 bases; J trimming: 2 bases; junction bases outside the gene matches: 8. Here the CDR3 reads CASSSGSPRTYEQYF. In DNA, the CDR3 is TGTGCCAGCAGTAGCGGGAGCCCTCGGACCTACGAGCAGTACTTC.

The chain joins TRBV5-1 to TRBJ2-1; the D is unclear. Germline values: CDR1 SGHRS, CDR2 YFSETQ. Trimming removed 0 bases from V and 2 bases from J, with 15 bases in between. The CDR3 runs 17 residues. The CDR3 reads CASSLAGPLTTYNEQFF. The CDR3 DNA sequence: TGCGCCAGCAGCTTGGCCGGTCCGCTAACCACCTACAATGAGCAGTTCTTC. The full variable domain, its missing parts supplied by reference TRBV5-1 and TRBJ2-1, is KAGVTQTPRYLIKTRGQQVTLSCSPISGHRSVSWYQQTPGQGLQFLFEYFSETQRNKGNFPGRFSGRQFSNSRSEMNVSTLELGDSALYLCASSLAGPLTTYNEQFFGPGTRLTVL.

The rearrangement uses TRBV19 and TRBJ2-7; perhaps TRBD2 as D (6 bases). V was cut by 6 bases and J by 4 bases, with 7 bases left in between. The CDR3 totals 11 residues. Germline CDR1 reads LNHDA; CDR2 reads SQIVND (reference sequence). CDR3 protein: CASREGYEQYF. As DNA, the CDR3 is TGTGCCAGTAGGGAGGGATACGAGCAGTACTTC.

V is TRBV10-3 and J is TRBJ1-1, with a possible D match to TRBD1 (6 bases). Germline V CDR1 and CDR2: ENHRY, SYGVKD. Trimming left V 4 bases short and J 1 base short, with 10 bases between. CDR3 size: 14 residues. The CDR3 sequence: CAISASQGNTEAFF. CDR3 DNA: TGTGCCATCAGTGCCTCACAGGGGAACACTGAAGCTTTCTTT.

V gene TRBV28 combines with J gene TRBJ1-2, with TRBD1 matching 7 bases. The CDR3 loop spans 14 amino acids. Losses at the gene ends were 5 bases for V and 3 bases for J; bases not matched to a gene: 6. Germline V gene data show CDR1 as MDHEN and CDR2 as SYDVKM. The CDR3: CASSPQGEDYGYTF. The DNA of the CDR3 is TGTGCCAGCAGTCCTCAGGGGGAAGACTATGGCTACACCTTC.

The V and J genes are TRBV5-4 and TRBJ2-5, with D uncertain. The germline gives CDR1 SGHNT, CDR2 YYREEE (reference sequence). Trimming left V 0 bases short and J 3 bases short, with 9 bases between. The CDR3 runs 14 residues. For the CDR3, the DNA is TGTGCCAGCAGCTTGGGCCCCCCGGAAGAGACCCAGTACTTC. Its protein is CASSLGPPEETQYF.

The V and J genes are TRBV4-1 and TRBJ1-4; the D gene is possibly TRBD1 (6 bases). Trimming took off 5 bases at V and 2 bases at J, with 12 bases between the two ends. This CDR3 has 15 residues. Germline V gene data show CDR1 as MGHRA and CDR2 as YSYEKL. The CDR3, as DNA: TGCGCCAGCAGCGAGCGGACAGTTACTAATGAAAAACTGTTTTTT. This codes for CASSERTVTNEKLFF.

The chain links TRBV5-5 to TRBJ2-7; 10 nucleotides agree with TRBD1. Losses at the gene ends were 4 bases for V and 2 bases for J; bases not matched to a gene: 6. The CDR3 is made up of 15 amino acids. Germline assignment: CDR1 SGHKS and CDR2 YYEKEE (reference sequence). For the CDR3, the DNA is TGTGCCAGCAGCCGGACCGGGACAGGGGCCTACGAGCAGTACTTC. It yields the protein CASSRTGTGAYEQYF.

This chain connects TRBV28 to TRBJ2-7; 9 bases match TRBD1. This CDR3 spans 15 amino acids. V shed 3 bases and J 3 bases; nucleotides not matched to a gene: 6. In germline, CDR1 is MDHEN, CDR2 SYDVKM. This chain's CDR3 is CASSFIWDRDYEQYF. The CDR3 nucleotides are TGTGCCAGCAGTTTTATCTGGGACAGGGACTACGAGCAGTACTTC.

This clone was seen a single time. The rearrangement links TRBV2 to TRBJ2-2; TRBD2 might be the D (5 bases). Germline CDR1 and CDR2: SNHLY and FYNNEI. The CDR3 runs to 15 residues. V was pared by 6 bases and J by 1 base, with 12 bases between. The CDR3 loop is CASSPGLGNTGELFF. The CDR3 DNA reads as TGTGCCAGCAGCCCAGGACTGGGGAACACCGGGGAGCTGTTTTTT.

The chain links TRBV4-1 to TRBJ1-2; no clear D gene. Germline-derived CDR1 and CDR2 are MGHRA and YSYEKL. The CDR3 runs to 14 residues. V dropped 0 bases and J dropped 5 bases, with 10 bases sitting between them. This CDR3 reads CASSQDFRDYGYTF. DNA for the CDR3: TGCGCCAGCAGCCAAGATTTTAGGGATTATGGCTACACCTTC.

The rearrangement links TRBV5-1 to TRBJ2-1; 12 bases are a match to TRBD2. Germline V lookup: CDR1 SGHRS, CDR2 YFSETQ. The CDR3 covers 17 residues. J gave up 4 bases and V 3 bases, and 8 bases lay outside the gene matches. CDR3 DNA: TGCGCCAGCAGCTCCACGACTAGCGGGAGCGGTTACAATGAGCAGTTCTTC. Protein sequence: CASSSTTSGSGYNEQFF.

This chain joins TRBV29-1 and TRBJ2-7; 10 positions agree with TRBD2. CDR1 SQVTM and CDR2 ANQGSEA come from the germline V gene. This CDR3 has 15 amino acids. V gave up 5 bases and J gave up 2 bases; unmatched junction bases: 9. The CDR3 nucleotides are TGCAGCGTTCGGCTAGCGGGAGCCCTAACCTACGAGCAGTACTTC. Residues: CSVRLAGALTYEQYF.

V is TRBV9 and J is TRBJ2-5; 8 bases match TRBD1. V lost 3 bases, J lost 4 bases, and 11 bases stayed unmatched. From germline, CDR1 is SGDLS and CDR2 YYNGEE. The CDR3 runs to 16 residues. The CDR3 reads CASSEAGGAKGETQYF. The DNA for the CDR3 is TGTGCCAGCAGCGAAGCAGGGGGCGCGAAGGGAGAGACCCAGTACTTC.

J is TRBJ2-7 and V is TRBV6-1; D is ambiguous. Trimming removed 6 bases at V and 3 bases at J, with 6 bases between. The germline gives CDR1 MNHNS, CDR2 SASEGT. This CDR3 spans 11 amino acids. CDR3 sequence reads: CASSSVYEQYF. CDR3 sequence (DNA): TGTGCCAGCAGCTCGGTCTACGAGCAGTACTTC.

V gene TRBV4-2 combines with J gene TRBJ2-7, with 9 positions matching TRBD2. V lost 4 bases, J lost 6 bases, and 7 bases stayed unmatched. The CDR3 covers 14 residues. CDR1 and CDR2 (germline): LGHNA, YNFKEQ. The CDR3, as DNA: TGTGCCAGCAGCCCGTTAGCGGGAGCCCCCGAGCAGTACTTC. This sequence encodes CASSPLAGAPEQYF.